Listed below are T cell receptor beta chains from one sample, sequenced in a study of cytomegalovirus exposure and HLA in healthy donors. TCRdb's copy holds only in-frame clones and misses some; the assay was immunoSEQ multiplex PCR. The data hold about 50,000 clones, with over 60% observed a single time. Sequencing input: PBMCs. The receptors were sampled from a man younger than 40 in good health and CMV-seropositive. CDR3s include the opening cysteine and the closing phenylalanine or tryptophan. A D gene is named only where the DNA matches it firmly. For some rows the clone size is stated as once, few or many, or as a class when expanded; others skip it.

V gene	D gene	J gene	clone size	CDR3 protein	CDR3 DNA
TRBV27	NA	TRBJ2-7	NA	CASSSIYEQYF	TGTGCCAGCAGTTCAATCTACGAGCAGTACTTC
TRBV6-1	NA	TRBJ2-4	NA	CASSETWQRNIQYF	TGTGCCAGCAGTGAGACTTGGCAGCGAAACATTCAGTACTTC
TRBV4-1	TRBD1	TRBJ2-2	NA	CASTSGGRTGELFF	TGCGCCAGCACATCAGGGGGCCGAACCGGGGAGCTGTTTTTT
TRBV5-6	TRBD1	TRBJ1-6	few	CASSSRGLNSPLHF	TGTGCCAGCAGCTCCAGGGGGCTAAATTCACCCCTCCACTTT
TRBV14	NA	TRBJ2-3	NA	CASSHPTRGANTDTQYF	TGTGCCAGCAGCCACCCCACTCGCGGGGCAAACACAGATACGCAGTATTTT
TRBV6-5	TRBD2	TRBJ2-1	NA	CACSYSGGGATEQFF	TGTGCCTGCAGTTACTCTGGCGGGGGGGCCACTGAGCAGTTCTTC
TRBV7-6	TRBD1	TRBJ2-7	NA	CASSPGTGRYEQYF	TGTGCCAGCAGCCCCGGGACAGGTAGATACGAGCAGTACTTC
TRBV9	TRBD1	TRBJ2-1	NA	CASSVGQQLSYNEQFF	TGTGCCAGCAGCGTGGGACAGCAACTTTCCTACAATGAGCAGTTCTTC
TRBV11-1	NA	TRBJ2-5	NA	CASSLYSGSEETQYF	TGTGCCAGCAGCTTATATTCAGGGTCGGAAGAGACCCAGTACTTC
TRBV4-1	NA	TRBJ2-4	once	CASSQVVEGSGKNIQYF	TGCGCCAGCAGCCAAGTCGTCGAGGGTTCGGGCAAAAACATTCAGTACTTC
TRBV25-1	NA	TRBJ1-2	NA	CASSVSRGYGYTF	TGTGCCAGCAGTGTATCCAGGGGCTATGGCTACACCTTC
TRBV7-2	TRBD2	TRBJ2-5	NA	CASSLSGGTEETQYF	TGTGCCAGCAGCTTAAGCGGGGGGACAGAAGAGACCCAGTACTTC
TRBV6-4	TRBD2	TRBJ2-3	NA	CASSDSSGATDTQYF	TGTGCCAGCAGTGACTCAAGCGGGGCCACAGATACGCAGTATTTT
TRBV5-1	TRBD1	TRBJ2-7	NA	CASRLGQGKGYEQYF	TGCGCCAGCAGACTGGGACAGGGCAAAGGCTACGAGCAGTACTTC
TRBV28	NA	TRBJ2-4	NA	CASRPQGVAKNIQYF	TGTGCCAGCCGCCCCCAGGGTGTAGCCAAAAACATTCAGTACTTC
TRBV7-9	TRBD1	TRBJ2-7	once	CASSGAGTGISYEQYF	TGTGCCAGCAGCGGAGCCGGGACAGGGATTTCCTACGAGCAGTACTTC
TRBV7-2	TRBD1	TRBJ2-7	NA	CASSRRVQGAYEQYF	TGTGCCAGCAGCCGGCGGGTGCAGGGGGCCTACGAGCAGTACTTC
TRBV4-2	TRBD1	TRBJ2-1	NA	CASSQPRQGNSYNEQFF	TGTGCCAGCAGCCAACCCAGACAGGGTAACTCCTACAATGAGCAGTTCTTC
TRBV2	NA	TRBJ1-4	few	CASSEAPYSLFF	TGTGCCAGCAGTGAAGCACCATATAGTCTGTTTTTT
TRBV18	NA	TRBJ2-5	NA	CASSRLDSQETQYF	TGTGCCAGCTCACGGCTAGACAGCCAAGAGACCCAGTACTTC
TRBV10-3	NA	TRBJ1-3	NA	CAISDRVPSGNTIYF	TGTGCCATCAGTGACAGGGTCCCCTCTGGAAACACCATATATTTT
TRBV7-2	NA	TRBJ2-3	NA	CASSPTGGLLADTQYF	TGTGCCAGCAGCCCCACGGGGGGCCTTCTAGCAGATACGCAGTATTTT
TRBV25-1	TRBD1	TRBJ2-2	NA	CASSDPRQGPTGELFF	TGTGCCAGCAGTGACCCCCGACAGGGCCCCACCGGGGAGCTGTTTTTT
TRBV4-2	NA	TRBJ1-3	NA	CAGSQFGHEDTIYF	TGTGCCGGCAGCCAGTTTGGACACGAGGACACCATATATTTT
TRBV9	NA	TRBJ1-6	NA	CASSEDSGQGYVGGSPLHF	TGTGCCAGCAGCGAAGATTCCGGACAAGGTTATGTCGGCGGTTCACCCCTCCACTTT
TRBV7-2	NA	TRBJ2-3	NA	CASSLYSDTQYF	TGTGCCAGCAGCTTATACTCAGATACGCAGTATTTT
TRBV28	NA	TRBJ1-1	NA	CASSPPGLINTEAFF	TGTGCCAGCAGTCCCCCGGGACTGATAAACACTGAAGCTTTCTTT
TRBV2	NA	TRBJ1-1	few	CAQKRGRSNTEAFF	TGTGCCCAAAAGCGGGGGAGATCGAACACTGAAGCTTTCTTT
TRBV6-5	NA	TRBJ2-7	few	CASMEGPGSYEQYF	TGTGCCAGCATGGAGGGACCGGGATCCTACGAGCAGTACTTC
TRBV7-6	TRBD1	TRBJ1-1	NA	CASSWGMGQGNTEAFF	TGTGCCAGCAGCTGGGGAATGGGACAGGGGAACACTGAAGCTTTCTTT
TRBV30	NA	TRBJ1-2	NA	CAGPEREGEGGYTF	TGTGCCGGACCTGAACGGGAAGGGGAGGGCGGCTACACCTTC
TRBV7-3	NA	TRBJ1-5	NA	CASSYGMSGYGVQPQHF	TGTGCCAGCAGCTACGGGATGTCGGGGTACGGCGTTCAGCCCCAGCATTTT
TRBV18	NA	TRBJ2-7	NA	CASSPSLSYEQYF	TGTGCCAGCTCACCGTCTCTCTCCTACGAGCAGTACTTC
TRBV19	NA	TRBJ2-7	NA	CASSRGRNEQYF	TGTGCCTCTAGCCGGGGAAGGAACGAGCAGTACTTC
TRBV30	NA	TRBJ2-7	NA	CAWSVITEQYF	TGTGCCTGGAGTGTGATAACCGAGCAGTACTTC
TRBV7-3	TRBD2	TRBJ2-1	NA	CASSLTPHQRGVNEQFF	TGTGCCAGCAGCTTAACCCCTCACCAGCGGGGGGTAAATGAGCAGTTCTTC
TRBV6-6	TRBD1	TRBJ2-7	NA	CASKGGTGAYEQYF	TGTGCCAGCAAAGGGGGGACAGGGGCCTACGAGCAGTACTTC
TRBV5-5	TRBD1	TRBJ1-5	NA	CASSLGRQGNQPQHF	TGTGCCAGCAGCTTAGGGAGACAGGGGAATCAGCCCCAGCATTTT
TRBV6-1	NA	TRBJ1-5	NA	CASGRQGFDQPQHF	TGTGCCAGCGGACGCCAGGGTTTTGATCAGCCCCAGCATTTT
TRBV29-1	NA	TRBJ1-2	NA	CSVEYKVRDYGYTF	TGCAGCGTTGAATACAAGGTACGGGACTATGGCTACACCTTC
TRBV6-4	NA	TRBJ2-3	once	CATFADTQYF	TGTGCCACCTTCGCAGATACGCAGTATTTT
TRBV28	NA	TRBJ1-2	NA	CASSLSPGNANYGYTF	TGTGCCAGCAGTCTAAGTCCCGGGAACGCTAACTATGGCTACACCTTC
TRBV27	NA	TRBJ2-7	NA	CASRMGLAYEQYF	TGTGCCAGCAGAATGGGGCTAGCCTACGAGCAGTACTTC
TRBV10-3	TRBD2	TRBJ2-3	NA	CASDNGGAISTDTQYF	TGTGCCAGCGACAACGGGGGGGCAATTTCGACAGATACGCAGTATTTT
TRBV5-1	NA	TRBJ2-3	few	CASSSQSSGITDTQYF	TGCGCCAGCAGCTCTCAAAGTAGCGGAATCACAGATACGCAGTATTTT
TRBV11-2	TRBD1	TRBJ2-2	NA	CASSPIDRVNTGELFF	TGTGCCAGCAGCCCGATAGACAGGGTAAACACCGGGGAGCTGTTTTTT
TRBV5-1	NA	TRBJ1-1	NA	CASSRLGTSSLSTEAFF	TGCGCCAGCAGCAGACTCGGGACTTCCTCACTGAGCACTGAAGCTTTCTTT